The 16 T cell receptor beta chains presented below share a single source sample, sequenced in a study of blood T cell repertoires in COVID-19. Profiling relied on immunoSEQ multiplex PCR, and the TCRdb table lists in-frame clones only, not all of them. There are 250,000 to 400,000 clones in the sample; about 91% occur only once, and 1.6% lies in the top ten. Sequences were obtained from peripheral blood. These receptors all stem from a woman aged 25 to 45 with COVID-19, enrolled during active disease.

The chain links TRBV4-1 to TRBJ1-4, with a possible D match to TRBD1 (5 bases). V dropped 8 bases and J dropped 5 bases, with 18 bases sitting between them. CDR3 length: 15 residues. Germline V gene lookup returns CDR1 MGHRA and CDR2 YSYEKL. The chain's CDR3 is CASEKGGAVNEKLFF. CDR3 DNA sequence: TGCGCCAGCGAAAAGGGAGGGGCAGTAAATGAAAAACTGTTTTTT.

About this clone itself: The sample contains more than one DNA sequence encoding this CDR3. The chain recombines TRBV14 with TRBJ1-1; tentative D call: TRBD1 (5 bases). The ends were cut back, 4 bases at V and 1 base at J, with 7 bases in the middle. Germline CDR1 reads SGHDN; CDR2 reads FVKESK. CDR3 length: 13 residues. The CDR3 is CASSRGGNTEAFF. The CDR3 DNA sequence: TGTGCCAGCAGCCGCGGGGGGAACACTGAAGCTTTCTTT.

The chain couples TRBV14 to TRBJ1-1; no clear D gene. The CDR3 sequence is 14 residues long. Germline V gene lookup returns CDR1 SGHDN and CDR2 FVKESK. The V end lost 0 bases, the J end lost 0 bases, and 5 bases lay between the germline ends. The CDR3 nucleotides read TGTGCCAGCAGCCAAGATCAGATGAACACTGAAGCTTTCTTT. It yields the protein CASSQDQMNTEAFF.

The V and J genes are TRBV4-1 and TRBJ1-4; 7 bases match TRBD1. The J segment lost 8 bases and the V segment lost 1 base, leaving 7 bases of the junction unmatched. The CDR3 totals 15 residues. Germline V CDR1 and CDR2: MGHRA, YSYEKL. The CDR3 here is CASSQGRQGYEKLFF. The DNA of the CDR3 is TGCGCCAGCAGCCAAGGGAGACAGGGCTACGAAAAACTGTTTTTT.

The rearrangement uses TRBV27 and TRBJ2-1; no clear D gene. V shed 4 bases and J shed 9 bases, with 10 bases lying between them. CDR1 and CDR2 (germline): MNHEY, SMNVEV (reference sequence). This CDR3 comprises 12 residues. CDR3 nucleotides: TGTGCCAGCAGTTCCAATTTCGGTGAGCAGTTCTTC. Translated: CASSSNFGEQFF.

This clone was seen a handful of times. The V gene is TRBV10-1, the J gene TRBJ2-5, with TRBD2 matching over 8 bases. Germline V CDR1 and CDR2: WNHNN, SYGVQD (reference sequence). The CDR3 has 14 residues. The trim removed 5 bases at V and 6 bases at J, leaving 8 bases unmatched. CDR3 sequence: CASSINGGAKTQYF. The DNA for the CDR3 is TGCGCCAGCAGTATTAACGGGGGGGCCAAGACCCAGTACTTC.

The genes are TRBV9 and TRBJ1-6; D unclear. This CDR3 is 14 amino acids long. Per germline, CDR1 SGDLS and CDR2 YYNGEE. The V end lost 0 bases, the J end lost 8 bases, and 9 bases lay between the germline ends. CDR3 in DNA: TGTGCCAGCAGCGTAGCTACTCGAGATTCACCCCTCCACTTT. Translated: CASSVATRDSPLHF.

In this sample, this clone turned up a few times. The rearrangement links TRBV7-2 to TRBJ2-7; TRBD1 matches 7 bases. V lost 5 bases and J lost 1; bases outside the gene matches: 11. Germline V CDR1 and CDR2: SGHTA, FQGNSA. CDR3 length: 16 residues. The CDR3 DNA is TGTGCCAGCAGCGCCATAGGGGGACAGCTTTCCTACGAGCAGTACTTC. This sequence encodes CASSAIGGQLSYEQYF.

This chain links TRBV9 with TRBJ1-4; D perhaps matches TRBD1 (5 bases). V was pared by 4 bases and J by 4 bases, with 14 bases between. Germline CDR1 reads SGDLS; CDR2 reads YYNGEE. The CDR3 runs to 15 residues. The CDR3 DNA follows: TGTGCCAGCAGCCGGGGGGATCCAAGTAATGAAAAACTGTTTTTT. Translating it yields CASSRGDPSNEKLFF.

V is TRBV2 and J is TRBJ2-1, with TRBD2 identical over 8 bases. CDR1 is SNHLY, CDR2 FYNNEI, per germline. J was trimmed by 7 bases and V by 5 bases; bases with no gene match: 7. The CDR3 extends over 14 amino acids. CDR3 coding DNA: TGTGCCAGCAGTTTTTCCGGGGGGGTAAATGAGCAGTTCTTC. The encoded protein is CASSFSGGVNEQFF. Variable domain in full (rest from reference TRBV2 and TRBJ2-1): EPEVTQTPSHQVTQMGQEVILRCVPISNHLYFYWYRQILGQKVEFLVSFYNNEISEKSEIFDDQFSVERPDGSNFTLKIRSTKLEDSAMYFCASSFSGGVNEQFFGPGTRLTVL.

V is TRBV18 and J is TRBJ1-2; 7 bases are shared with TRBD1. With 8 bases clipped from V and 0 bases from J, the junction kept 6 bases outside the gene matches. CDR3 length: 14 residues. The germline CDR1 and CDR2 sequences are KGHSH and LQKENI. The CDR3 sequence: CASVGTAANYGYTF. DNA of the CDR3: TGTGCCAGCGTAGGGACAGCCGCTAACTATGGCTACACCTTC.

The chain has TRBV2 and TRBJ2-1; no firm D call. V dropped 1 base and J dropped 7 bases, with 8 bases sitting between them. This CDR3 region has 13 residues. CDR1 SNHLY and CDR2 FYNNEI come from the germline V gene. DNA for the CDR3: TGTGCCAGCAGTGAAGAGGTGGAGAATGAGCAGTTCTTC. Its translation is CASSEEVENEQFF.

This clone was detected only once. The chain is built from TRBV3-1 (or the pseudogene TRBV3-2) and TRBJ2-5, with 10 bases fitting TRBD2. V was clipped by 4 bases and J by 3 bases; unmatched bases: 8. This CDR3 has 16 amino acids. Germline values: CDR1 LGHDT, CDR2 YNNKEL (reference sequence). The CDR3: CASSPWGGLAEETQYF. For the CDR3, the DNA is TGTGCCAGCAGCCCCTGGGGTGGACTAGCGGAAGAGACCCAGTACTTC.

V gene TRBV27 combines with J gene TRBJ2-1; TRBD1 agrees at 7 bases. From germline, CDR1 is MNHEY and CDR2 SMNVEV (reference sequence). V dropped 6 bases and J dropped 0; count of bases not matched to a gene: 5. CDR3 size: 15 residues. The CDR3 loop reads CASRAGTVSYNEQFF. The CDR3 DNA follows: TGTGCCAGCAGAGCCGGGACAGTCTCCTACAATGAGCAGTTCTTC.

The chain carries TRBV5-4 and TRBJ2-3; no firm D call. Trimming took off 5 bases at V and 2 bases at J, with 15 bases between the two ends. CDR1 SGHNT and CDR2 YYREEE come from the germline V gene (reference sequence). This CDR3 is built from 15 residues. The CDR3: CASSSVTASTDTQYF. The CDR3 DNA follows: TGTGCCAGCAGTTCAGTCACAGCTTCCACAGATACGCAGTATTTT.

The gene calls are TRBV28 and TRBJ2-3; D uncertain. CDR3 length: 12 amino acids. The germline V gene has CDR1 MDHEN and CDR2 SYDVKM. Trimming removed 6 bases from V and 6 bases from J, with 10 bases in between. CDR3 DNA sequence: TGTGCCAGCAGCCCAACGGGTGATACGCAGTATTTT. Translation gives CASSPTGDTQYF.